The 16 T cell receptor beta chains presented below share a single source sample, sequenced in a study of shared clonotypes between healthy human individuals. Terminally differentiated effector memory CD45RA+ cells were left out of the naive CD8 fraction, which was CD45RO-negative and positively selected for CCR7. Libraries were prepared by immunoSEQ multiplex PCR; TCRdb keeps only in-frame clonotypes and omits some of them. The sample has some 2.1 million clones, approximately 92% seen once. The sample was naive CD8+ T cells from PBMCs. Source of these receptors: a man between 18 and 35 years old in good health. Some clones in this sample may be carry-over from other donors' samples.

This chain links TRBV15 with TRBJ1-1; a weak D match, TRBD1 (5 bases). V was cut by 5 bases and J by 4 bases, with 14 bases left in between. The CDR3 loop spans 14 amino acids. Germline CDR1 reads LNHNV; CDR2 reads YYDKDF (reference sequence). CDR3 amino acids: CATSGATLSTEAFF. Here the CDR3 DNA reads TGTGCCACCAGCGGGGCCACGCTAAGCACTGAAGCTTTCTTT. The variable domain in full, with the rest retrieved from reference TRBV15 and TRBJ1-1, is DAMVIQNPRYQVTQFGKPVTLSCSQTLNHNVMYWYQQKSSQAPKLLFHYYDKDFNNEADTPDNFQSRRPNTSFCFLDIRSPGLGDTAMYLCATSGATLSTEAFFGQGTRLTVV.

The CDR3 sequence: CASSFYFAGANVLTF. Here the CDR3 DNA reads TGTGCCAGCAGCTTCTATTTTGCTGGGGCCAACGTCCTGACTTTC. The chain has TRBV5-8 and TRBJ2-6, with D hard to call. The CDR3 covers 15 residues. In germline, CDR1 is SGHTS, CDR2 YDEGEE. V shed 2 bases and J shed 2 bases, with 8 bases lying between them.

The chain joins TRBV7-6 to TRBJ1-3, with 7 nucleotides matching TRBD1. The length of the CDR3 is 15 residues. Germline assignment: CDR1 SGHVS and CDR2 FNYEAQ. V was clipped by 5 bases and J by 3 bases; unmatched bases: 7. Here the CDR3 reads CASSPLTGSGNTIYF. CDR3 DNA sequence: TGTGCCAGCAGCCCACTGACAGGGAGTGGAAACACCATATATTTT. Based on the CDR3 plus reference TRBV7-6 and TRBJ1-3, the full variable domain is GAGVSQSPRYKVTKRGQDVALRCDPISGHVSLYWYRQALGQGPEFLTYFNYEAQQDKSGLPNDRFSAERPEGSISTLTIQRTEQRDSAMYRCASSPLTGSGNTIYFGEGSWLTVV.

The CDR3 sequence is CASSQREGTSNTGELFF. In nucleotides, the CDR3 is TGCGCCAGCAGCCAGAGGGAAGGGACTTCGAACACCGGGGAGCTGTTTTTT. The chain has TRBV4-1 and TRBJ2-2; possible D gene TRBD2, 6 bases. CDR3 size: 17 residues. From germline, CDR1 is MGHRA and CDR2 YSYEKL. Trimming left V 3 bases short and J 0 bases short, with 14 bases between.

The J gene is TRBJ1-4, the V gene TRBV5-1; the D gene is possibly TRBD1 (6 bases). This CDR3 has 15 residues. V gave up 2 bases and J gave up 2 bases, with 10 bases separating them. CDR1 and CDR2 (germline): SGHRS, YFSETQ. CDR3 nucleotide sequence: TGCGCCAGCAGCTTCACGGGGGCGACTAATGAAAAACTGTTTTTT. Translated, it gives CASSFTGATNEKLFF.

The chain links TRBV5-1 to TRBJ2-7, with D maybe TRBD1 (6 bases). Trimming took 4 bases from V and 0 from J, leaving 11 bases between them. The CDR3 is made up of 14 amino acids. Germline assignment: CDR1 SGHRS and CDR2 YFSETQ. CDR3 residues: CASSRGQNSYEQYF. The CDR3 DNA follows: TGCGCCAGCAGCCGCGGACAGAACTCCTACGAGCAGTACTTC.

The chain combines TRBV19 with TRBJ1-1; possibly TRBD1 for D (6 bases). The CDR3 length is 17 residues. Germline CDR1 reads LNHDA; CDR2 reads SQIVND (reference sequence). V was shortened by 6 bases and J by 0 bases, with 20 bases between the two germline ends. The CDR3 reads CASSHRARQPMNTEAFF. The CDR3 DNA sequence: TGTGCCAGTAGCCACAGGGCTCGTCAACCAATGAACACTGAAGCTTTCTTT.

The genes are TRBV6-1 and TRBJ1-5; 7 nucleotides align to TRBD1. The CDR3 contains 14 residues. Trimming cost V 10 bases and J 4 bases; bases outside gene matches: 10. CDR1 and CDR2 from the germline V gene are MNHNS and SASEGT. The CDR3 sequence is CATVVQGQNQPQHF. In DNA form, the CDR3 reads TGTGCCACCGTCGTACAGGGGCAAAATCAGCCCCAGCATTTT.

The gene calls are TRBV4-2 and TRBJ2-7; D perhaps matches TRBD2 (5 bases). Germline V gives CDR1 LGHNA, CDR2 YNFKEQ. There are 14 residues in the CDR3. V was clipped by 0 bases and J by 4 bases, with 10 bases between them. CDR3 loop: CASSQERVGYEQYF. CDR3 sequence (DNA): TGTGCCAGCAGCCAAGAGAGGGTCGGTTACGAGCAGTACTTC.

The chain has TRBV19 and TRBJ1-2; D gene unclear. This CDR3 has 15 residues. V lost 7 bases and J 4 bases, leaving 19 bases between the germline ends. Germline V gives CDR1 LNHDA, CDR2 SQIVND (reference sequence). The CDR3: CASTPLQQLSYGYTF. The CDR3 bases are TGTGCCAGTACCCCCCTCCAACAGCTGTCCTATGGCTACACCTTC.

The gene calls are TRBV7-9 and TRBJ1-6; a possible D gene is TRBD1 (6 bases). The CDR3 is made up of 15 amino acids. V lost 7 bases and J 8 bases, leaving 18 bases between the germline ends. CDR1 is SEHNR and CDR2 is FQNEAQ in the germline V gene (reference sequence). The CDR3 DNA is TGTGCCAGCAACGGGGACAAGAGCTTTGATTCACCCCTCCACTTT. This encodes CASNGDKSFDSPLHF.

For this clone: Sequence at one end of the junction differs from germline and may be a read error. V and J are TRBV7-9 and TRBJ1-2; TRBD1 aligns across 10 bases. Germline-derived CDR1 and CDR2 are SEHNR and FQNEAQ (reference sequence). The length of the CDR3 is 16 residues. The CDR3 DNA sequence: TGCGCCAGCAGCCTTCATCCCGGGACAGGGGATATGGGCTACACCTTC. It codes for CASSLHPGTGDMGYTF. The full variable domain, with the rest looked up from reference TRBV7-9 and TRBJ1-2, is DTGVSQNPRHKITKRGQNVTFRCDPISEHNRLYWYRQTLGQGPEFLTYFQNEAQLEKSRLLSDRFSAERPKGSFSTLEIQRTEQGDSAMYLCASSLHPGTGDMGYTFGSGTRLTVV.

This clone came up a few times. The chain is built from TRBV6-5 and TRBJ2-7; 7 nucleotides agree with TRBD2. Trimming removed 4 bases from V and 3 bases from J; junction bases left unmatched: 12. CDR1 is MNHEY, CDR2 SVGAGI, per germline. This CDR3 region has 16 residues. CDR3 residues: CASSSQLAENYYEQYF. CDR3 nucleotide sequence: TGTGCCAGCAGTTCCCAGCTAGCGGAGAATTACTACGAGCAGTACTTC.

The CDR3 DNA reads TGTGCCAGCAGTCCCTCCAGGAGCTATAATTCACCCCTCCACTTT. It specifies CASSPSRSYNSPLHF. V gene TRBV28 combines with J gene TRBJ1-6; D gene unclear. Germline V lookup: CDR1 MDHEN, CDR2 SYDVKM. The CDR3 is 15 residues long. Trimming cost V 5 bases and J 3 bases, with 11 bases left between them.

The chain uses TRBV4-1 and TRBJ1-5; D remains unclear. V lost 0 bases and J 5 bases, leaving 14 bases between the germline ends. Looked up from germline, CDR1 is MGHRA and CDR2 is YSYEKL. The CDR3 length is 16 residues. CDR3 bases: TGCGCCAGCAGCCAAGAACGGACGGCCGATTATCAGCCCCAGCATTTT. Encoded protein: CASSQERTADYQPQHF.

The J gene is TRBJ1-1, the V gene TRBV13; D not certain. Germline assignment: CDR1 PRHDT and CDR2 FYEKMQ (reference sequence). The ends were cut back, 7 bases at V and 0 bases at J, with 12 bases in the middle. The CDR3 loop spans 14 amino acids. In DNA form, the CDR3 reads TGTGCCAGCACCGCTGACACCGTGAACACTGAAGCTTTCTTT. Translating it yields CASTADTVNTEAFF.